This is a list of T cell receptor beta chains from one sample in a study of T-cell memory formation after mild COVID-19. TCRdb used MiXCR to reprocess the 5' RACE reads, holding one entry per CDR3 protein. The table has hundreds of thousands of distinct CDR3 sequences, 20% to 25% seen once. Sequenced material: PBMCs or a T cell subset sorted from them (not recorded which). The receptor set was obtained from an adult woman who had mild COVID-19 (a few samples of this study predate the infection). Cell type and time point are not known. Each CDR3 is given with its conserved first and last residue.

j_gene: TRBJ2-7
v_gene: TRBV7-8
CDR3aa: CASSGPLAGAYEQYF

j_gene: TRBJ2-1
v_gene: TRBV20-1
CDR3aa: CSARRGVAGAHEQFF

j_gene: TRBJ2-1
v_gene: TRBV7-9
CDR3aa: CASSPYSIFMVGEQFF

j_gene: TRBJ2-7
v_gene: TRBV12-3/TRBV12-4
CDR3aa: CASSPQDAGEQYF

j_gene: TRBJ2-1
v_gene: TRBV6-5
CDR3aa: CASTGTLSNEQFF

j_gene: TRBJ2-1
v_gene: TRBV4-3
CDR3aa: CASSPLVGNEQFF

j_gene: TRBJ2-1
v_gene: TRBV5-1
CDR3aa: CASRMTSGAKNEQFF

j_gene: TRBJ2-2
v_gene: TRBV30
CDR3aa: CAWSPGGPSGELFF

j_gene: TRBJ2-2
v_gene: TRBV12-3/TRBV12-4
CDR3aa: CASSPTSGRRIGELFF

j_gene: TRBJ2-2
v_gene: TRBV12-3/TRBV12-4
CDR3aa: CASTFTANTGELFF

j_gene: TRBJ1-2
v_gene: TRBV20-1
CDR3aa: CSAKGQSYGYTF

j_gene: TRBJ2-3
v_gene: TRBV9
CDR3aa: CASSVDGVPSTDTQYF

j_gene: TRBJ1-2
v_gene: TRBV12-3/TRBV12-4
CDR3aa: CASSSDRGGIYGYTF

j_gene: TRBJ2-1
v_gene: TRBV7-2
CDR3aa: CASSPDSYNEQFF

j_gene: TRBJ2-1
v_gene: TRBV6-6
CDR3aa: CASSYQFGDEQFF

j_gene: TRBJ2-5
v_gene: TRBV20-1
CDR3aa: CSARVGTSGSGTQYF

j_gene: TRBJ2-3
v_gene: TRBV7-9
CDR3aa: CASSLGWSWTSGTDTQYF

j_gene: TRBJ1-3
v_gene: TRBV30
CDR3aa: CAWSEQGNTIYF

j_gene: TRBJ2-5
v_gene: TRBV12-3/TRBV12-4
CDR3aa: CASSPTTGRKETQYF

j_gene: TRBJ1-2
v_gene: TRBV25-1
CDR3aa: CASSSRGALDGYTF

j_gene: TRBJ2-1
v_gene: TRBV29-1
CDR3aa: CSVEYRDFSYNEQFF

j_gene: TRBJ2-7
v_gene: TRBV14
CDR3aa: CASSPHIGQSYEQYF

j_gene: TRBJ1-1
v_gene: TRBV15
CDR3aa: CATQAGERNTEAFF

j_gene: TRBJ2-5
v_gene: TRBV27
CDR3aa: CASSGGEQPAERQETQYF

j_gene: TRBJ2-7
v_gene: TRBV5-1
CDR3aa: CASSFEYRASYEQYF

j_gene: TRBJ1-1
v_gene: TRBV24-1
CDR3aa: CATRTGTGGTEAFF

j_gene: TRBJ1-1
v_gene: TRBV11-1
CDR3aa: CASSSRRGYTEAFF

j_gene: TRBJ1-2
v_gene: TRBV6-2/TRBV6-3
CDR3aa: CASSTQGQGTGYTF

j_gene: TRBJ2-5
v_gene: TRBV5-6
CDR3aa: CASSLFLGGAQETQYF

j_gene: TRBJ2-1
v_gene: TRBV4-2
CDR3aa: CASSQVLAGQNEQFF

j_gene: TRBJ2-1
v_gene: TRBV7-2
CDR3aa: CASRGLGEQFF

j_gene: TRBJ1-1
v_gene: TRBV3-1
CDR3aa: CASSQDPGQMNTEAFF

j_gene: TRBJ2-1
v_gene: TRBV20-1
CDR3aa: CSAKPGTNIYNEQFF

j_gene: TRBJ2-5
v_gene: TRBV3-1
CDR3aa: CASSQVAGVRETQYF

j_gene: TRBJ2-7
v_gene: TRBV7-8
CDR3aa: CASSLLIYEQYF

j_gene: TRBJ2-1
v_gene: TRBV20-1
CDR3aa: CSARGAGGSYNEQFF

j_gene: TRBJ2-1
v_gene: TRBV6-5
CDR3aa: CASSPGLALDEQFF

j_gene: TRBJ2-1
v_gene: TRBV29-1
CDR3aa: CSVEKRGQTNNEQFF

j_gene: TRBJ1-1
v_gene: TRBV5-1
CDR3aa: CASSFLITGTQAEAFF

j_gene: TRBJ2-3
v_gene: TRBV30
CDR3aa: CAWKSGRGGTDTQYF

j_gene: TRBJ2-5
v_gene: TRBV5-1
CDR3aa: CASSFGYGTVETQYF

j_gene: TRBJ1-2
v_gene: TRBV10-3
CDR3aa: CASSESTGREGYTF

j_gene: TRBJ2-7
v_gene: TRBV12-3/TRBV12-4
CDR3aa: CASSFTISRGSEQYF

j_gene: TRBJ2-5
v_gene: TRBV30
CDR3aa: CAWARTVQETQYF

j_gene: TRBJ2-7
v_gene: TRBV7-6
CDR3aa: CASRRGQGENEQYF

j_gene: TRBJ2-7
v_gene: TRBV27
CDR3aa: CASSFRDRGPGYEQYF

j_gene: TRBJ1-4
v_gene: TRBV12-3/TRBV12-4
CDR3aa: CASSFRSGGKIEKLFF

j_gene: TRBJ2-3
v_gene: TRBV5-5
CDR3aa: CASSSPHTDTQYF